The T cell receptor (beta chain) under discussion was sequenced for a study of T cell responses to AZD1222 COVID-19 vaccine. Study-wide results and limits: At baseline, seropositivity was found in only a handful of AZD1222 recipients.

This CDR3 has 13 amino acids. Deletions cut 6 bases from V and 6 bases from J, with 15 bases between. Germline V gene lookup returns CDR1 ENHRY and CDR2 SYGVKD. The data were produced by immunoSEQ multiplex PCR, yet TCRdb's version contains in-frame clones alone and is incomplete. The repertoire consists of approximately 150,000 clones, with 90% to 95% occurring once and the leading ten covering less than 2.5%. This clone was recorded a few times. Its antigen is not known. The TCR originated in an adult in good health. The material sequenced was peripheral blood, taken on day 0 of AZD1222 vaccination. The V and J genes are TRBV10-3 and TRBJ2-7, with D possibly TRBD2 on 6 matching bases. The CDR3 sequence: CAISPTSLGEQYF. The DNA for the CDR3 is TGTGCCATCAGCCCGACTAGTTTAGGCGAGCAGTACTTC.